The next 22 T cell receptor beta chains were all read from a single sample in a study of Graves' ophthalmopathy and Graves' hyperthyroidism. Researchers took RNA transcripts and amplified TCR beta CDR3 regions from them. Second-round multiplex PCR followed a first-round RT-PCR using HTBI primers. Each CDR3 protein is one row after TCRdb ran MiXCR on the multiplex PCR reads. This table holds around 1,000,000 distinct CDR3 sequences, less than 45% found once. The sample taken for sequencing was peripheral blood or thyroid tissue (not recorded which). The receptor source for this set is an adult man with Graves' hyperthyroidism.

This clonotype was seen repeatedly, ten times or more. The rearrangement uses TRBV19 and TRBJ1-2, with 8 bases matching TRBD1. This CDR3 region has 11 residues. Germline V gene sequence: CDR1 LNHDA, CDR2 SQIVND (reference sequence). V shed 9 bases and J 5 bases; nucleotides not matched to a gene: 2. The CDR3 sequence: CASRDRYGYTF. The CDR3 nucleotides are TGTGCCAGCCGGGACAGGTATGGCTACACCTTC.

This clonotype has a handful of counts. Its ends do not fully match the called genes, so a read error is possible. The J gene is TRBJ2-2, the V gene TRBV10-3; D gene ambiguous. This CDR3 has 14 amino acids. The germline gives CDR1 ENHRY, CDR2 SYGVKD. CDR3 DNA: TGTGCCGCCCGGCGGACGGAGAACGCCGGGGAGCTGTTTTTT. Translation gives CAARRTENAGELFF.

This clonotype was observed at least ten times. The V gene is TRBV13, the J gene TRBJ1-6; 9 bases fit TRBD1. Germline CDR1 is PRHDT and CDR2 is FYEKMQ (reference sequence). The ends lost 5 bases at V and 2 bases at J; junction bases unmatched: 4. The CDR3 is 16 residues long. Written as DNA, the CDR3 is TGTGCCAGCAGCCCGGACAGGGGACCCTATAATTCACCCCTCCACTTT. Residues: CASSPDRGPYNSPLHF.

This clonotype appeared a few times. The rearrangement uses TRBV20-1 and TRBJ1-6; D gene unclear. This CDR3 has 13 amino acids. CDR1 is DFQATT, CDR2 SNEGSKA, per germline (reference sequence). The V and J ends lost 0 bases and 8 bases respectively, with 8 bases between them. The CDR3 here is CSARDIRDSPLHF. The CDR3 nucleotides read TGCAGTGCTAGAGATATAAGGGATTCACCCCTCCACTTT.

This clonotype appeared many times. This chain links TRBV2 with TRBJ1-1; D remains ambiguous. This CDR3 spans 12 amino acids. The germline CDR1 and CDR2 sequences are SNHLY and FYNNEI. The CDR3 loop is CAQREANTEAFF. In DNA, the CDR3 is TGTGCTCAAAGGGAAGCCAACACTGAAGCTTTCTTT.

Many counts were recorded for this clonotype. The rearrangement links TRBV20-1 to TRBJ2-5, with D maybe TRBD1 (6 bases). Trimming cost V 3 bases and J 5 bases, with 10 bases left between them. The germline gives CDR1 DFQATT, CDR2 SNEGSKA (reference sequence). The CDR3 consists of 12 residues. The CDR3: CSASTRGETQYF. CDR3 DNA: TGCAGTGCTAGTACAAGGGGGGAGACCCAGTACTTC.

There are many counts of this clonotype. The chain employs TRBV6-5 and TRBJ1-2; 7 nucleotides line up with TRBD1. The germline CDR1 and CDR2 sequences are MNHEY and SVGAGI. The CDR3 extends over 14 amino acids. V lost 2 bases and J lost 8; bases outside the gene matches: 8. CDR3 residues: CASSYARGTEGYTF. CDR3 DNA: TGTGCCAGCAGTTACGCAAGGGGGACAGAAGGCTACACCTTC.

J is TRBJ2-5 and V is TRBV2, with D perhaps TRBD1 or TRBD2 (7 bases each). V dropped 9 bases and J dropped 6 bases, with 17 bases sitting between them. Per the germline V gene, CDR1 is SNHLY and CDR2 is FYNNEI. This CDR3 is built from 13 residues. CDR3 sequence (DNA): TGTGCCAGGGGGATTCAGGGGGGGAAGACCCAGTACTTC. Encoded protein: CARGIQGGKTQYF.

This clonotype was found many times. This chain uses TRBV15 with TRBJ2-7, with 12 nucleotides matching TRBD2. The germline V gene has CDR1 LNHNV and CDR2 YYDKDF (reference sequence). This CDR3 has 20 residues. Trimming cost V 0 bases and J 2 bases; bases outside gene matches: 14. In DNA form, the CDR3 reads TGTGCCACCAGCAGAGAAAGGTCGGGAACTAGCGGGAGGCGTACCTACGAGCAGTACTTC. This sequence encodes CATSRERSGTSGRRTYEQYF. The entire variable domain, with the rest obtained from reference TRBV15 and TRBJ2-7, is as follows: DAMVIQNPRYQVTQFGKPVTLSCSQTLNHNVMYWYQQKSSQAPKLLFHYYDKDFNNEADTPDNFQSRRPNTSFCFLDIRSPGLGDTAMYLCATSRERSGTSGRRTYEQYFGPGTRLTVT.

There are many counts of this clonotype. The chain couples TRBV7-9 to TRBJ2-7, with TRBD1 matching 8 bases. The ends lost 5 bases at V and 6 bases at J; junction bases unmatched: 6. CDR1 is SEHNR and CDR2 is FQNEAQ in the germline V gene (reference sequence). This CDR3 is built from 13 residues. The chain's CDR3 is CASSNQGAAEQYF. In DNA form, the CDR3 reads TGTGCCAGCAGCAATCAGGGGGCGGCCGAGCAGTACTTC.

This clonotype was seen only once. The chain employs TRBV19 and TRBJ1-5; 7 bases agree with TRBD1. This CDR3 is 15 amino acids long. Germline CDR1 is LNHDA and CDR2 is SQIVND (reference sequence). V lost 4 bases, J lost 2 bases, and 5 bases stayed unmatched. In DNA form, the CDR3 reads TGTGCCAGTAGTAAATATACAGGGGGCAATCAGCCCCAGCATTTT. Translating gives CASSKYTGGNQPQHF.

This clonotype was seen repeatedly, ten times or more. The rearrangement uses TRBV5-1 and TRBJ1-1; no firm D call. The length of the CDR3 is 15 residues. The germline V gene has CDR1 SGHRS and CDR2 YFSETQ. Trimming took off 0 bases at V and 4 bases at J, with 13 bases between the two ends. In DNA, the CDR3 is TGCGCCAGCAGCTTGGGCGCCGCCCTGGGCACTGAAGCTTTCTTT. Protein sequence: CASSLGAALGTEAFF.

This clonotype was found a few times. The chain uses TRBV19 and TRBJ2-7; the match to TRBD1 covers 8 bases. The CDR3 has 14 amino acids. With 6 bases clipped from V and 0 bases from J, the junction kept 4 bases outside the gene matches. Germline V lookup: CDR1 LNHDA, CDR2 SQIVND (reference sequence). The CDR3 reads CASRLDRDSYEQYF. The DNA for the CDR3 is TGTGCCAGTAGACTGGACAGGGACTCCTACGAGCAGTACTTC. Looking up the rest from reference TRBV19 and TRBJ2-7 gives the full variable domain: DGGITQSPKYLFRKEGQNVTLSCEQNLNHDAMYWYRQDPGQGLRLIYYSQIVNDFQKGDIAEGYSVSREKKESFPLTVTSAQKNPTAFYLCASRLDRDSYEQYFGPGTRLTVT.

This clonotype showed up just a few times. The chain links TRBV6-6 to TRBJ2-7; D is possibly TRBD1 (6 bases). Germline assignment: CDR1 MNHNY and CDR2 SVGAGI (reference sequence). V dropped 5 bases and J dropped 2 bases, with 19 bases sitting between them. This CDR3 has 16 amino acids. CDR3 sequence: CASSIRQGRGAYEQYF. In DNA form, the CDR3 reads TGTGCCAGCAGTATCCGGCAAGGCAGGGGTGCCTACGAGCAGTACTTC.

This chain joins TRBV20-1 and TRBJ1-1; TRBD1 is a possible D gene (6 bases). The V gene's germline CDR1 is DFQATT and CDR2 SNEGSKA (reference sequence). The CDR3 has 13 residues. Trimming removed 0 bases at V and 7 bases at J, with 12 bases between. The CDR3: CSARDSRTVEAFF. CDR3 nucleotide sequence: TGCAGTGCTAGAGATTCCCGGACAGTTGAAGCTTTCTTT.

The CDR3 sequence is CSVGMGGRLSGYTF. The DNA for the CDR3 is TGCAGCGTTGGTATGGGGGGACGCCTCTCTGGCTACACCTTC. V gene TRBV29-1 combines with J gene TRBJ1-2, with D maybe TRBD1 (5 bases). CDR3 length: 14 residues. V lost 4 bases to trimming and J lost 7 bases, with 19 bases between them. Germline-derived CDR1 and CDR2 are SQVTM and ANQGSEA.

J is TRBJ1-1 and V is TRBV29-1, with 7 nucleotides matching TRBD1. Unmatched junction bases numbered 6, after V lost 3 bases and J lost 5 bases. The V gene's germline CDR1 is SQVTM and CDR2 ANQGSEA. There are 13 residues in the CDR3. Here the CDR3 DNA reads TGCAGCGTTGACAAGGGGGCTTGGACTGAAGCTTTCTTT. This codes for CSVDKGAWTEAFF.

This clonotype showed up many times. A read error is possible here, since a much larger clone lies one base away. The gene calls are TRBV28 and TRBJ2-2; no definite D call. CDR3 length: 10 amino acids. With 4 bases removed from V and 9 bases from J, the gap between germline ends came to 3 bases. Per germline, CDR1 MDHEN and CDR2 SYDVKM. Here the CDR3 DNA reads TGTGCCAGCAGTTCCCGGGAGCTGTTTTTT. This codes for CASSSRELFF.

This clonotype was recorded many times. The V call is TRBV10-3, the J call TRBJ2-2, with D perhaps TRBD2 (6 bases). The CDR3 extends over 14 amino acids. Trimming removed 4 bases at V and 5 bases at J, with 11 bases between. Germline CDR1 reads ENHRY; CDR2 reads SYGVKD. The CDR3 bases are TGTGCCATCAGTGGCGGGATAGCGACCGGGGAGCTGTTTTTT. Its protein is CAISGGIATGELFF.

Worth noting for this clonotype: A read error may explain this, as a much larger clone is one base away. The CDR3 ends on some other residue instead of the conserved phenylalanine or tryptophan, so this is likely a read error. The V gene is TRBV7-2, the J gene TRBJ2-7; either TRBD1 or TRBD2 may fit D (5 bases each). V lost 3 bases and J 1 base, leaving 13 bases between the germline ends. The CDR3 loop spans 15 amino acids. Germline loops: CDR1 SGHTA, CDR2 FQGNSA. The CDR3: CASSFGFGGSYEQYL. DNA for the CDR3: TGTGCCAGCAGCTTCGGATTTGGGGGATCCTACGAGCAGTACCTC.

This clonotype was picked up many times. V usage is TRBV20-1 and J usage is TRBJ1-5; D is undetermined. Between the trimmed V and J ends, which lost 3 bases and 0 bases, there was a span of 12 bases. CDR3 size: 15 residues. Germline CDR1 and CDR2: DFQATT and SNEGSKA (reference sequence). The CDR3 nucleotides read TGCAGTGCTAGTCGTGCGGGGAATAGCAATCAGCCCCAGCATTTT. Residues: CSASRAGNSNQPQHF.

The table lists this clonotype with many counts. The chain links TRBV5-1 to TRBJ1-5; tentatively, D is TRBD1 (5 bases). Germline CDR1 is SGHRS and CDR2 is YFSETQ. This CDR3 has 13 amino acids. Trimming pared 4 bases from V and 8 bases from J, leaving 13 bases between. CDR3 bases: TGCGCCAGCAGCCGCACCCCGGGGGAGCCCCAGCATTTT. Translated: CASSRTPGEPQHF.